This T cell receptor beta chain is from a study of blood T cell repertoires in COVID-19. Across the study: The study drew acute and convalescent COVID-19 samples from the United States, Italy and Spain. PBMCs, B-cell-depleted T cells, or T cells were the source of the cDNA or gDNA that made up the material.

This CDR3 is built from 14 residues. The ends were cut back, 1 base at V and 8 bases at J, with 15 bases in the middle. Germline V gene sequence: CDR1 SGHRS, CDR2 YFSETQ. Per the original methods: By means of reference gene primer amplification, nucleated cell counts were estimated. The table came from immunoSEQ multiplex PCR; TCRdb's copy has only in-frame clones and leaves some out. Clone size and the V and J calls come from that table; the DNA yielded D and trimming. Here the sample spans about 340,000 clones, around four fifths being singletons. The chain uses TRBV5-1 and TRBJ1-2; D might be TRBD1 (5 bases). This clonotype was obtained from a man aged 25 to 40 with active or convalescent COVID-19. Sequences were obtained from peripheral blood. CDR3 DNA sequence: TGCGCCAGCAGCTTGATAAGGGGCCAGACGGGCTACACCTTC. This encodes CASSLIRGQTGYTF.